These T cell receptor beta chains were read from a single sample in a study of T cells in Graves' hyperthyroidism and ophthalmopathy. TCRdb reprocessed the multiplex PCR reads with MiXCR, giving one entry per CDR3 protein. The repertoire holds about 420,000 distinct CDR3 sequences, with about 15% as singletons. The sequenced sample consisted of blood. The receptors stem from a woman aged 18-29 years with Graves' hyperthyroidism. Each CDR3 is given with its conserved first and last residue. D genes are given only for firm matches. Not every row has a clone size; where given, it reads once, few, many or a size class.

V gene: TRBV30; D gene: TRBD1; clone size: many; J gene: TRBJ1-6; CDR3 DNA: TGTGCCGCCCAGGGGGAATATAATTCACCCCTCCACTTT; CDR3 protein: CAAQGEYNSPLHF
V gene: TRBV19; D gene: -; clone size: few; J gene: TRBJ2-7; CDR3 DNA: TGTGCCAGTAGTATAGATCGAGGGGTCTACTACGAGCAGTACTTC; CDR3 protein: CASSIDRGVYYEQYF
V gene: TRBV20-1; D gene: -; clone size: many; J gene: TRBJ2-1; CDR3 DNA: TGCAGTGCTAGAGCGAGCCGAGAGCGGGAGCAGTTCTTC; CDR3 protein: CSARASREREQFF
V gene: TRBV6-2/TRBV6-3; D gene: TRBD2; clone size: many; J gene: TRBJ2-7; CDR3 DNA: TGTGCCAGCGGCGTGGCTAGCGGGGGCTACGAGCAGTACTTC; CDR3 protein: CASGVASGGYEQYF
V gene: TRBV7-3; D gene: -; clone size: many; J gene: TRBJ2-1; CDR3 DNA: TGTGCCAGCAGCTTACGCCGGGACAATGAGCAGTTCTTC; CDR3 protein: CASSLRRDNEQFF
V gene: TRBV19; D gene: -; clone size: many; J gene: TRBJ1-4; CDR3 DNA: TGTGCCAGTAGCCCTGGGGGGGGCCTAAAACAACTGTTTTTT; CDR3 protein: CASSPGGGLKQLFF
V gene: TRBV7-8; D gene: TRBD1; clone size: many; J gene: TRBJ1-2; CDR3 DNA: TGTGCCAGCAGTTCGACAGGGAGGGACTATGGCTACACCTTC; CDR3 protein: CASSSTGRDYGYTF
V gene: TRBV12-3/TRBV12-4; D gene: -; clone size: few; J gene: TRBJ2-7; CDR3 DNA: TGTGCCGGCAGTTTAGGGGCCATCGAGCAGTACTTC; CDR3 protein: CAGSLGAIEQYF
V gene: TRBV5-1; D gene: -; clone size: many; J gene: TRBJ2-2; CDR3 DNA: TGCGCCAGCGCAGCGTCAGAGAACACCGGGGAGCTGTTTTTT; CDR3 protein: CASAASENTGELFF
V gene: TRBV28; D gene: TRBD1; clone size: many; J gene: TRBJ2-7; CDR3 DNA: TGTGCCAGCAGTTTAACAGGGGGCGACGAGCAGTACTTC; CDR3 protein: CASSLTGGDEQYF
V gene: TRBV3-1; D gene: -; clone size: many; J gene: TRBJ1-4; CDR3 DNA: TGTGCCAGCAGCCGGCGGGGGGCGGGCGAAGAAAAACTGTTTTTT; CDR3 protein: CASSRRGAGEEKLFF
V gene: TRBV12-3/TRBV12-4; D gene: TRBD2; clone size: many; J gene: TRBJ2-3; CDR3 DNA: TGTGCCAGCAGTTCTGGGACTAGCGGGAGGGTTCGCACAGATACGCAGTATTTT; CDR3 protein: CASSSGTSGRVRTDTQYF
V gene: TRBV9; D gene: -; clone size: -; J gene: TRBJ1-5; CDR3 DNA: TGTGCCAGCAGCCCGGAGGGACACAGCAATCAGCCCCAGCATTTT; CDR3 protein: CASSPEGHSNQPQHF
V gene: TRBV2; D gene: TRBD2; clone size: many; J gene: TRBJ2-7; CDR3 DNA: TGTGCCAGCAGAGAGTCGGGGGGGCCCTCCTACGAGCAGTACTTC; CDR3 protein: CASRESGGPSYEQYF
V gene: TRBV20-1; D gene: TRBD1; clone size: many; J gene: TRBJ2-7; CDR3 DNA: TGCAGTGCCCCGGGACAGGGGATTTACGAGCAGTACTTC; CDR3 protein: CSAPGQGIYEQYF
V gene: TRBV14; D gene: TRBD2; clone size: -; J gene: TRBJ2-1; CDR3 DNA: TGTGCCAGCAGACGAACTAGCGGGAGTTGGAATGAGCAGTTCTTC; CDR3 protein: CASRRTSGSWNEQFF
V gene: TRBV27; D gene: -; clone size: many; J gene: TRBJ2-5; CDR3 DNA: TGTGCCAGCAAAGTTGGTCAGATAGGGCTCCAAGAGACCCAGTACTTC; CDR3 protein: CASKVGQIGLQETQYF
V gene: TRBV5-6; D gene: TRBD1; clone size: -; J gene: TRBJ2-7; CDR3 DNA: TGTGCCAGCAGCGGGACAGGGGAGAACGAGCAGTACTTC; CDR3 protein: CASSGTGENEQYF
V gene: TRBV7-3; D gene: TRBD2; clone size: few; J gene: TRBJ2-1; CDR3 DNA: TGTGCCAGCAGCTGGGGGGGGGCGGGAGGGTCAGGAGGTGAGCAGTTCTTC; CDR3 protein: CASSWGGAGGSGGEQFF